Listed here are 12 T cell receptor beta chains from one sample, sequenced in a study of T cells in Graves' hyperthyroidism and ophthalmopathy. TCR beta CDR3 regions were amplified from RNA transcripts. In the first-round RT-PCR of the TCR CDR3, the HTBI primer set was used. TCRdb ran MiXCR on the multiplex PCR reads and lists one entry per CDR3 protein. The table has about half a million distinct CDR3 sequences, less than 25% seen once. Sequencing used blood. The source is a man aged 18 to 29 with Graves' hyperthyroidism.

This clonotype was detected ten times or more. The CDR3, as DNA: TGTGCCAGCAAGGGGCCACTCAGGGGGCTACCTGAAGCTTTCTTT. This codes for CASKGPLRGLPEAFF. The genes are TRBV6-1 and TRBJ1-1; TRBD1 agrees at 8 bases. The CDR3 is 15 residues long. CDR1 MNHNS and CDR2 SASEGT come from the germline V gene. Trimming cost V 7 bases and J 6 bases; bases outside gene matches: 13.

V and J are TRBV5-1 and TRBJ2-2, with no clear D. V dropped 4 bases and J dropped 3 bases, with 10 bases sitting between them. Germline V lookup: CDR1 SGHRS, CDR2 YFSETQ. This CDR3 region has 14 residues. The chain's CDR3 is CASSPQRYTGELFF. CDR3 sequence (DNA): TGCGCCAGCAGCCCGCAGAGATACACCGGGGAGCTGTTTTTT.

This clonotype appeared a few times. V gene TRBV19 combines with J gene TRBJ2-7; D unclear. V lost 3 bases, J lost 1 base, and 7 bases lay in between. The germline V gene has CDR1 LNHDA and CDR2 SQIVND (reference sequence). The CDR3 runs 13 residues. This CDR3 reads CASSIAASYEQYF. The CDR3 DNA is TGTGCCAGTAGTATCGCTGCTTCCTACGAGCAGTACTTC. The complete variable domain, with remaining parts taken from reference TRBV19 and TRBJ2-7, reads DGGITQSPKYLFRKEGQNVTLSCEQNLNHDAMYWYRQDPGQGLRLIYYSQIVNDFQKGDIAEGYSVSREKKESFPLTVTSAQKNPTAFYLCASSIAASYEQYFGPGTRLTVT.

This clonotype showed up just a few times. The chain has TRBV3-1 and TRBJ2-7; TRBD1 matches 8 bases. This CDR3 has 13 residues. V shed 8 bases and J 3 bases; nucleotides not matched to a gene: 6. CDR1 is LGHDT, CDR2 YNNKEL, per germline (reference sequence). The CDR3 DNA is TGTGCCAGCTCTGGGACAGGCGACTACGAGCAGTACTTC. It encodes CASSGTGDYEQYF.

This clonotype was observed a handful of times. The genes are TRBV13 and TRBJ2-7, with D perhaps given as TRBD1 or TRBD2 (6 bases each). Germline V lookup: CDR1 PRHDT, CDR2 FYEKMQ (reference sequence). Trimming pared 4 bases from V and 3 bases from J, leaving 13 bases between. This CDR3 spans 14 amino acids. CDR3 bases: TGTGCCAGCAGCTCGCGGGACATCGTCTACGAGCAGTACTTC. Amino acid sequence: CASSSRDIVYEQYF.

This clonotype came up a few times. The genes are TRBV4-1 and TRBJ1-2; no firm D call. The V gene's germline CDR1 is MGHRA and CDR2 YSYEKL. The CDR3 is 16 amino acids. V gave up 4 bases and J gave up 8 bases, with 23 bases separating them. The CDR3 region has the DNA TGCGCCAGCAGCCCCCTCCGAGGCCGGGGAAGGAGCGGCTACACCTTC. Translating it yields CASSPLRGRGRSGYTF.

This clonotype was detected ten times or more. V and J are TRBV27 and TRBJ2-5; 9 positions agree with TRBD1. The CDR3 runs to 17 residues. V was clipped by 6 bases and J by 1 base; unmatched bases: 12. Germline CDR1 and CDR2: MNHEY and SMNVEV (reference sequence). CDR3 DNA sequence: TGTGCCAGCAGCAGCTCTGGGACAGGGTTTTCCCAAGAGACCCAGTACTTC. Encoded protein: CASSSSGTGFSQETQYF.

The CDR3 DNA reads as TGTGCCAGCAGTTACTCGAGTAAAGCTTTCTTT. Translated, it gives CASSYSSKAFF. The chain is built from TRBV6-2 or TRBV6-3 and TRBJ1-1; D remains unclear. The germline CDR1 and CDR2 sequences are MNHEY and SVGEGT. Trimming pared 0 bases from V and 9 bases from J, leaving 5 bases between. The CDR3 runs to 11 residues.

This clonotype has a handful of counts. This sequence joins TRBV27 and TRBJ2-2, with 10 bases lining up with TRBD1. V trimming: 2 bases; J trimming: 5 bases; junction bases outside the gene matches: 5. The CDR3 consists of 16 residues. CDR1 and CDR2 from the germline V gene are MNHEY and SMNVEV (reference sequence). This CDR3 is CASSLPGQGLTGELFF. The CDR3 nucleotides read TGTGCCAGCAGTTTACCGGGACAGGGGTTGACCGGGGAGCTGTTTTTT.

This clonotype was detected many times. The CDR3 nucleotides read TGTGCCACCAGCAGAGGCGACTCGAGGGGCGGGGAGACCCAGTACTTC. Translated, it gives CATSRGDSRGGETQYF. This sequence joins TRBV15 and TRBJ2-5, with D perhaps being TRBD1 or TRBD2 (5 bases each). This CDR3 spans 16 amino acids. Looked up from germline, CDR1 is LNHNV and CDR2 is YYDKDF (reference sequence). V lost 1 base and J lost 5, with 17 bases in between.

Ten or more counts support this clonotype. The rearrangement links TRBV6-5 to TRBJ1-6; D is perhaps TRBD1 (5 bases). Between the trimmed V and J ends, which lost 4 bases and 8 bases, there was a span of 15 bases. CDR3 length: 15 residues. CDR1 MNHEY and CDR2 SVGAGI come from the germline V gene. The CDR3 spells CASSWGTVGDSPLHF. CDR3 sequence (DNA): TGTGCCAGCAGTTGGGGGACTGTAGGGGATTCACCCCTCCACTTT.

This clonotype was counted at least ten times. The chain is built from TRBV5-1 and TRBJ1-5; TRBD1 is a possible D gene (5 bases). The CDR3 contains 14 residues. Trimming removed 3 bases at V and 7 bases at J, with 14 bases between. Germline V CDR1 and CDR2: SGHRS, YFSETQ. This CDR3 is CASSYGTEGQPQHF. CDR3 in DNA: TGCGCCAGCAGCTACGGAACCGAGGGGCAGCCCCAGCATTTT.